The present T cell receptor (beta chain) was sequenced within a study of radiation and T cells in renal cell carcinoma (dated by TCRdb to about 2020). Notes on the research overall: The samples were drawn from a clinical trial, where primary renal cell carcinomas were treated with 15 Gy of stereotactic body radiation therapy and then removed by nephrectomy 4 weeks afterward. TCR beta sequencing covered 50 to 55 samples in total, comprising some 26 tumors and 27 peripheral blood samples. A total of 4,016,671 unique CDR3 nucleotide sequences, encoding 2,500,000 or so unique CDR3 amino acid sequences, were found across all 50 or so samples. General conclusions and limits of the study: Because pretreatment tumor biopsies were not available, the study could not determine whether clonotypes were already present within the tumor at baseline. Dynamics of the blood repertoire were not tracked past 4 weeks after treatment. Because the trial had a single-armed design, the trial could not examine how radiation dose or scheduling affected the TCR repertoire. In blood, the top tumor clonotypes increased between baseline and 2 weeks post-radiation and then shrank by 4 weeks, which suggests that tumor-resident clones expanded only transiently.

The V end gives up 4 bases and the J end 6 bases, leaving 7 bases in the junction not matched to a gene. CDR1 and CDR2, per the germline V gene (reference sequence), are PRHDT and FYEKMQ. The CDR3 covers 14 residues, taking in both the cysteine and the phenylalanine. Of all the DNA, just the CDR3 is kept, 42 bases in frame from base 1. This clone showed up many times. Its antigen remains undetermined. Base-call qualities are not available, and no considerably larger clone is one nucleotide away. Following the manufacturer's recommendations, the immunoSEQ kit was used to generate TCR beta libraries from genomic DNA. For library preparation, a first multiplex PCR was performed with proprietary primers, followed by a second PCR in which unique barcodes were added, and bead cleanups were performed after each round. A kit-provided positive control reaction and a negative control reaction were included in every sample batch. The final libraries were assessed on an Agilent 4200 TapeStation D1000 ScreenTape, pooled by volume, and quantified by qPCR. Sequencing was performed on an Illumina NextSeq500 with a MidOutput 150-cycle cartridge, and 156 Read1 and 15 Index1 cycles were run with kit custom primers. The pooled library was loaded at about 0.93 pM with about 21% PhiX control spiked in. In the source study's methods: The vendor-processed data were analyzed in R, and a clonotype was defined as all T cells that share the same CDR3 nucleotide sequence. In the clone abundance analyses, frequencies in each sample were normalized to that sample's 10,000 most abundant clones. Public T cell clones, averaging fewer than five per sample, were removed before analysis. Tumor-enriched clonotypes and baseline blood-enriched clonotypes were defined as those with an abundance difference of at least 32-fold between compartments. A beta-binomial differential abundance model was used to identify clonotypes that were expanded or contracted between blood time points. The Baroni-Urbani and Buser coefficient was used to measure tumor-blood repertoire similarity, and groups were compared with two-tailed Wilcoxon tests in R. TCRdb obtained this table from immuneACCESS and retained in-frame rearrangements with V and J assigned. These tables miss some clones; where compared with another copy, unresolved V genes account for less than half of the shortfall, and the remainder is unexplained. The V and J calls and clone size were taken over from that table, and D and trimming were inferred from the DNA. The sample contains almost 50,000 clones, 80% of them found a single time. About 28% of the sample is in the top ten clones.

The time point label corresponds to: blood 2 weeks post-SBRT. The treatment or condition label, read with the paper, signifies: 15 Gy SBRT to primary tumor, nephrectomy 4 weeks later. To track tumor-enriched clonotypes, serial peripheral blood was sampled from radiation-treated patients at baseline and at 2 weeks and 4 weeks after SBRT. Every patient had renal cell carcinoma of clear cell pathology. Genomic DNA for TCR sequencing was prepared using the QIAamp DNA Blood Mini Kit (Qiagen). The analyses included only samples that passed all quality control checks. The receptor chain draws on TRBV13 and TRBJ1-2, and 8 junction bases match TRBD1. This clonotype was sampled from a woman aged 70 to 79 with renal cell carcinoma. The specimen comprised blood, sampled from a patient whose treatment included radiotherapy and nephrectomy. The CDR3 loop reads CASSSRTGRDGYTF. The DNA sequence is given as TGTGCCAGCAGCTCTCGGACAGGGCGTGATGGCTACACCTTC.